A single sample gave rise to the 24 T cell receptor beta chains below, sequenced in a study of CD4 and CD8 cells across lung adenocarcinoma regions. TCRdb itself ran the PCR reads through MiXCR, one entry per CDR3 protein. In the table there are 3,500 to 4,000 distinct CDR3 sequences, approximately 56% of which are singletons. The sample comprised CD4+ T cells from the margin of a lung tumor. The receptors stem from a female donor with lung adenocarcinoma. The CD4 and CD8 labels of this study may be unreliable.

This chain connects TRBV6-1 to TRBJ2-3, with D perhaps matching TRBD2 (6 bases). V was cut by 7 bases and J by 1 base, with 15 bases left in between. Germline lookup yields CDR1 MNHNS and CDR2 SASEGT. CDR3 length: 15 residues. CDR3 DNA: TGTGCCAGCACCCACTCGGGAGTGGGCACAGATACGCAGTATTTT. This encodes CASTHSGVGTDTQYF.

The CDR3 here is CASRLAGLHNEQFF. CDR3 coding DNA: TGTGCCAGCCGACTAGCGGGTCTTCACAATGAGCAGTTCTTC. The rearrangement uses TRBV6-1 and TRBJ2-1, with TRBD2 matching 10 bases. Trimming removed 8 bases from V and 5 bases from J; junction bases left unmatched: 6. CDR1 and CDR2 from the germline V gene are MNHNS and SASEGT. CDR3 length: 14 residues.

The chain uses TRBV27 and TRBJ2-1, with 7 bases fitting TRBD1. The junction had 3 bases not matched to a gene; V was cut back by 5 bases and J by 5 bases. The length of the CDR3 is 13 residues. Germline CDR1 and CDR2: MNHEY and SMNVEV (reference sequence). CDR3 DNA sequence: TGTGCCAGCAGTCCCGGGACAGACAATGAGCAGTTCTTC. Its protein is CASSPGTDNEQFF.

With respect to this clonotype: At one end the junction does not follow the germline gene, possibly because of a read error. The chain has TRBV6-1 and TRBJ2-3, with a weak D call TRBD1 (6 bases). This CDR3 comprises 16 residues. The germline CDR1 and CDR2 sequences are MNHNS and SASEGT. The CDR3 DNA is TGTGTCAGCAGGGGCCTCCAGGCTGTGAGCACAGATACGCAGTACTTT. As protein: CVSRGLQAVSTDTQYF.

The CDR3 nucleotides are TGTGCCAGCGGGTATAATCAATTGAATGAGCAGTTCTTC. Translation gives CASGYNQLNEQFF. The V gene is TRBV12-3 or TRBV12-4, the J gene TRBJ2-1; D remains unclear. Between the trimmed V and J ends, which lost 8 bases and 7 bases, there was a span of 15 bases. The CDR3 runs 13 residues.

This rearrangement joins TRBV6-1 to TRBJ2-1, with 8 bases aligning to TRBD2. The DNA end favors TRBJ2-3, so the J call may be wrong. This CDR3 comprises 16 residues. The germline V gene encodes CDR1 MNHNS and CDR2 SASEGT. The CDR3 loop is CASRAGQAGGRDEQYF. The CDR3 DNA reads TGTGCCAGCAGGGCGGGCCAGGCGGGGGGAAGGGATGAGCAGTATTTT.

With respect to this clonotype: A junction end diverges from the germline sequence, so it may reflect a read error. The chain joins TRBV27 to TRBJ2-1, with 9 bases identical to TRBD2. The germline V gene encodes CDR1 MNHEY and CDR2 SMNVEV (reference sequence). The CDR3 runs to 16 residues. The CDR3 nucleotides are TGTGCCAGCAGTTTTAGCGGGAGTGGCTCCTCCGGGGAGCTGTTTTTC. Its protein product is CASSFSGSGSSGELFF.

CDR3 loop: CASSSTAGGRYWTDTQYF. CDR3 nucleotide sequence: TGTGCCAGCAGCTCCACAGCGGGGGGGCGGTATTGGACAGATACGCAGTATTTT. The J gene is TRBJ2-3, the V gene TRBV7-2, with 10 bases identical to TRBD2. Germline assignment: CDR1 SGHTA and CDR2 FQGNSA. With V trimmed by 4 bases and J by 3 bases, 13 bases remained unmatched. The CDR3 has 18 amino acids.

The chain recombines TRBV4-1 with TRBJ2-3; TRBD2 matches at 9 bases. Germline CDR1 and CDR2: MGHRA and YSYEKL. Trimming removed 4 bases from V and 2 bases from J; junction bases left unmatched: 7. CDR3 size: 16 residues. The CDR3 nucleotides read TGCGCCAGCAGCCTCAGGACTAGCGCCCACACAGATACGCAGTATTTT. It specifies CASSLRTSAHTDTQYF.

This clonotype is categorized as medium-sized (0.01 to 0.1%). The rearrangement links TRBV7-3 to TRBJ2-1; TRBD2 agrees at 7 bases. The CDR3 totals 14 residues. Germline CDR1 and CDR2: SGHTA and FQGTGA. After removal of 1 base from V and 8 bases from J, the junction contained 5 bases not matched to a gene. CDR3 in amino acids: CASSLKGGSDEQFF. The CDR3 DNA follows: TGTGCCAGCAGCTTAAAGGGCGGGAGCGATGAGCAGTTCTTC.

V gene TRBV27 combines with J gene TRBJ2-1; 11 bases are a match to TRBD2. J lost 4 bases, V lost 5 bases, and 4 bases had no gene match. Germline loops: CDR1 MNHEY, CDR2 SMNVEV (reference sequence). CDR3 size: 15 residues. The CDR3 here is CASSPGLADYNEQFF. The CDR3 DNA reads as TGTGCCAGCAGTCCGGGACTAGCGGATTACAATGAGCAGTTCTTC.

This clonotype is medium-sized in the sample. This sequence joins TRBV27 and TRBJ2-1; 9 nucleotides agree with TRBD2. Looked up from germline, CDR1 is MNHEY and CDR2 is SMNVEV (reference sequence). J lost 0 bases, V lost 3 bases, and 3 bases had no gene match. This CDR3 has 16 residues. The DNA of the CDR3 is TGTGCCAGCAGTTTTAGCGGGAGTGGCTCCTACAATGAGCAGTTCTTC. Translated, it gives CASSFSGSGSYNEQFF.

Comments on this clonotype: The conserved closing phenylalanine or tryptophan is absent in this CDR3, likely reflecting a read error. It is unclear where the CDR3 begins or ends on the DNA, so no DNA is shown, and the CDR3 is as TCRdb lists it. CDR3 residues: CAPSGPLTQPKG. The chain recombines TRBV24-1 with TRBJ2-1; the D call of TRBD2 is as the table states it, not checked on the DNA. The CDR3 has 12 residues if both end residues are counted. Germline CDR1 KGHDR, CDR2 SFDVKD.

In its sample, this clonotype was seen a few times. The J gene is TRBJ2-5, the V gene TRBV6-1, with 7 bases that match TRBD1. The germline CDR1 and CDR2 sequences are MNHNS and SASEGT. With 6 bases clipped from V and 5 bases from J, the junction kept 6 bases outside the gene matches. The CDR3 sequence is 13 residues long. As DNA, the CDR3 is TGTGCCAGCAGACAGGGGAGCGCGGAGACCCAGTACTTC. It is translated as CASRQGSAETQYF.

This clonotype showed up just a few times. V is TRBV7-8 and J is TRBJ2-1; 10 nucleotides align to TRBD1. The germline V gene has CDR1 SGHVS and CDR2 FQNEAQ. V trimming: 3 bases; J trimming: 6 bases; junction bases outside the gene matches: 5. CDR3 length: 15 residues. The CDR3 is CASSLSGQGFNEQFF. The CDR3 DNA follows: TGTGCCAGCAGCTTGTCGGGACAGGGGTTCAATGAGCAGTTCTTC.

The CDR3 region is CASSLRDSYYGYTF. The CDR3 DNA reads TGTGCCAGCAGCCTCAGGGACAGTTACTATGGCTACACCTTC. The chain employs TRBV14 and TRBJ1-2, with 7 nucleotides matching TRBD1. After removal of 4 bases from V and 3 bases from J, the junction contained 5 bases not matched to a gene. CDR3 length equals 14 residues. Germline CDR1 and CDR2: SGHDN and FVKESK.

This clonotype was counted a single time. The junction does not match germline at one end; this may be a read error. V is TRBV10-3 and J is TRBJ2-3; maybe TRBD2 (7 bases). CDR3 length: 14 amino acids. The germline gives CDR1 ENHRY, CDR2 SYGVKD. CDR3 residues: CATRGRRGKNTQYF. In DNA form, the CDR3 reads TGTGCCACGCGGGGGCGGAGAGGGAAAAATACTCAGTATTTC.

To note about this clonotype: A much larger clone lies a single base off, so this may be a read error. J is TRBJ2-5 and V is TRBV6-1; no firm D call. CDR3 length equals 15 residues. CDR1 and CDR2 (germline): MNHNS, SASEGT. Trimming removed 1 base at V and 11 bases at J, with 20 bases between. For the CDR3, the DNA is TGTGCCAGCAGTGAAGAGACACAATCCTACAATGAGCAGTACTTC. Protein: CASSEETQSYNEQYF.

Remarks on this clonotype: A much larger clone is a single base away; this may be a read error. The chain joins TRBV6-1 to TRBJ2-1; D perhaps matches TRBD1 (5 bases). Trimming pared 6 bases from V and 4 bases from J, leaving 16 bases between. Germline V gene lookup returns CDR1 MNHNS and CDR2 SASEGT. This CDR3 region has 15 residues. The CDR3, as DNA: TGTGCCAGCAGAGGTCAAGGGGTTTTATACAATGAGCAGTTCTTC. Translated: CASRGQGVLYNEQFF.

This clonotype showed up just once. Mismatch with germline at one junction end may stem from a read error. The chain couples TRBV10-2 to TRBJ2-3; D unresolved. The germline V gene has CDR1 WSHSY and CDR2 SAAADI. The CDR3 extends over 13 amino acids. DNA of the CDR3: TGCGCCAGCTTAGAGCTGGGGAAAAACATTCAGTATTTC. It specifies CASLELGKNIQYF.

This chain connects TRBV27 to TRBJ1-2; TRBD1 aligns across 7 bases. Germline V gene data show CDR1 as MNHEY and CDR2 as SMNVEV (reference sequence). This CDR3 has 16 residues. Trimming took 5 bases from V and 1 from J; bases not matched to a gene: 10. CDR3 residues: CASSLDRAGGNYGYTF. As DNA, the CDR3 is TGTGCCAGCAGTCTAGACAGGGCGGGTGGTAACTATGGCTACACCTTC.

This chain links TRBV9 with TRBJ2-1; the match to TRBD2 covers 8 bases. The CDR3 consists of 16 residues. Trimming at V came to 2 bases and at J to 0 bases, leaving 4 bases not matched to a gene. Germline CDR1 reads SGDLS; CDR2 reads YYNGEE. The chain's CDR3 is CASSVLGTSSYNEQFF. CDR3 DNA: TGTGCCAGCAGCGTCCTTGGGACTAGCTCCTACAATGAGCAGTTCTTC.

The V call is TRBV5-1, the J call TRBJ2-3; the D is unclear. The CDR3 is made up of 12 amino acids. The germline V gene encodes CDR1 SGHRS and CDR2 YFSETQ. Trimming left V 1 base short and J 4 bases short, with 4 bases between. In DNA form, the CDR3 reads TGCGCCAGCAGCTTGTTCGCAGATACGCAGTATTTT. Its translation is CASSLFADTQYF.

This clonotype has more than one count but fewer than ten. The chain has TRBV6-5 and TRBJ2-1; no firm D call. Matching the DNA end better, TRBJ2-7 makes the J call doubtful. This CDR3 contains 12 residues. Germline V gene sequence: CDR1 MNHEY, CDR2 SVGAGI. The CDR3 loop is CASRHQDYEQYF. The CDR3 nucleotides are TGTGCCAGCAGACATCAAGACTACGAGCAGTACTTC.